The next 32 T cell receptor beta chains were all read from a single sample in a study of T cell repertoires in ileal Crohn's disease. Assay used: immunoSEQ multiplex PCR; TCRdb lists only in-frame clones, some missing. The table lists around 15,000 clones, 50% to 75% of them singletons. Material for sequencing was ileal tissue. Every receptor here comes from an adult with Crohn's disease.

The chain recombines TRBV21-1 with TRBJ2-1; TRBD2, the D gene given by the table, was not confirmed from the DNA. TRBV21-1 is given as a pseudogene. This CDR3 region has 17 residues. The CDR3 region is CASSNPPFRPDCSEQFF. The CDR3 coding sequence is TGTGCCAGCAGCAACCCTCCCTTTCGCCCGGACTGCAGTGAGCAGTTCTTC.

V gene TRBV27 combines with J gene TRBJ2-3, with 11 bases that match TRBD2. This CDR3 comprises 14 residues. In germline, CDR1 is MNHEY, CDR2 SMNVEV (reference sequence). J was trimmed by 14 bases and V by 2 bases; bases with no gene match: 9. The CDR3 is CASSLGLAGELRYF. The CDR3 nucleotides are TGTGCCAGCAGTTTAGGACTAGCGGGTGAGCTTAGGTATTTT.

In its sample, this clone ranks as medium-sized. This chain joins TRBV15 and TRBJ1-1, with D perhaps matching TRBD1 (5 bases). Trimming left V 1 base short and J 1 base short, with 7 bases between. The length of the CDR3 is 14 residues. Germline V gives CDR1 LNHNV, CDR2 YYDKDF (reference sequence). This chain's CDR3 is CATSRGQRNTEAFF. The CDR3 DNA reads TGTGCCACCAGCAGAGGACAGCGGAACACTGAAGCTTTCTTT.

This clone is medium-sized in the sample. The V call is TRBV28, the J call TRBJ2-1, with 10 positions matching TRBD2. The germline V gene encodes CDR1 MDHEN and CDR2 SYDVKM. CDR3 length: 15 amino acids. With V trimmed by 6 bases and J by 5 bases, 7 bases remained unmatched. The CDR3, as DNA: TGTGCCAGCAGAGCGGGACTAGCGAGAGACAATGAGCAGTTCTTC. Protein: CASRAGLARDNEQFF.

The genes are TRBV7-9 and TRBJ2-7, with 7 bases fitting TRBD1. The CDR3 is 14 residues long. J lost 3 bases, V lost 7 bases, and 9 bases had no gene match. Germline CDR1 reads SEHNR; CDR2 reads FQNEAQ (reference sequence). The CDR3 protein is CASTQTGTSYEQYF. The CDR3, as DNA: TGTGCCAGCACCCAGACAGGGACAAGCTACGAGCAGTACTTC.

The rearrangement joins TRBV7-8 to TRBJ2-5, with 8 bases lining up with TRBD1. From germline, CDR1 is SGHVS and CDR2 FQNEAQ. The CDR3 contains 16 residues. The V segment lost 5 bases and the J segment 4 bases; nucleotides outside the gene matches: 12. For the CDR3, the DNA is TGTGCCAGCAGCCTCGGTTCAGGGGGCATAGGAGAGACCCAGTACTTC. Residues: CASSLGSGGIGETQYF.

The CDR3 here is CASSRQASIGELFF. In DNA, the CDR3 is TGCGCCAGCAGCAGACAGGCTTCGATCGGGGAGCTGTTTTTT. The chain combines TRBV5-1 with TRBJ2-2, with a weak D call TRBD1 (6 bases). Trimming shortened V by 4 bases and J by 7 bases, and 14 bases separated the two germline ends. The CDR3 sequence is 14 residues long. Germline-derived CDR1 and CDR2 are SGHRS and YFSETQ.

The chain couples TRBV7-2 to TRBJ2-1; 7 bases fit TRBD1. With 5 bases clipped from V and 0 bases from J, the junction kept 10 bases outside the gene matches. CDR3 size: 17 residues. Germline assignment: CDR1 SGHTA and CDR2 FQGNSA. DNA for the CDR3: TGTGCCAGCAGCCCGAAGAGGACAGGACCCTCCTACAATGAGCAGTTCTTC. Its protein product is CASSPKRTGPSYNEQFF.

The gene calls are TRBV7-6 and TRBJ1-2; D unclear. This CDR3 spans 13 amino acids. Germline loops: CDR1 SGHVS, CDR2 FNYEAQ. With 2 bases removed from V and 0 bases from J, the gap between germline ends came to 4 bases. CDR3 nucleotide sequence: TGTGCCAGCAGCTTACCGGCTAACTATGGCTACACCTTC. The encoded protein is CASSLPANYGYTF.

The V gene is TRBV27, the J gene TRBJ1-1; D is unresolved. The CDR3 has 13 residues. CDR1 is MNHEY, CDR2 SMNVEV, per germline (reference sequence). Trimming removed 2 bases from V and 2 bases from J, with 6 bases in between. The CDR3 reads CASSLQSNTEAFF. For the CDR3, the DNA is TGTGCCAGCAGTTTACAGTCCAACACTGAAGCTTTCTTT.

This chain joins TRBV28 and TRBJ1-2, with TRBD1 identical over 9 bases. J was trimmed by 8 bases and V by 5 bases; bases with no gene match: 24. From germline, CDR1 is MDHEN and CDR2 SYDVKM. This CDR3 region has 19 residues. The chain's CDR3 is CASSPIRSGTGRSRSGYTF. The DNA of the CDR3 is TGTGCCAGCAGTCCAATCCGTTCCGGGACAGGGCGGTCCCGCTCCGGCTACACCTTC.

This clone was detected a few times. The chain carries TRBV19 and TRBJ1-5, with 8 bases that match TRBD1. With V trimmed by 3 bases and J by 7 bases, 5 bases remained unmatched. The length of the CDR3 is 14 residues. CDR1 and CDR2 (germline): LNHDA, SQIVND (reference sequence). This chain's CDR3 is CASSISGGGQPQHF. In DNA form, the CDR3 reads TGTGCCAGTAGTATTTCAGGGGGCGGCCAGCCCCAGCATTTT.

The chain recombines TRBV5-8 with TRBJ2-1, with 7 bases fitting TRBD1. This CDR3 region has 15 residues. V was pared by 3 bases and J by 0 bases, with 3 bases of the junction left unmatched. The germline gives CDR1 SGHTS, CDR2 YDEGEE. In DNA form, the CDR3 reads TGTGCCAGCAGCTGGGGACAGAGCTCCTACAATGAGCAGTTCTTC. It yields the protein CASSWGQSSYNEQFF.

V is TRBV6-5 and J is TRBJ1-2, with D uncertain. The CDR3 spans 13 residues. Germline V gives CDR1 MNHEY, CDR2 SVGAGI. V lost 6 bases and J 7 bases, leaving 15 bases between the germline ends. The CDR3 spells CASSSTSDLGYTF. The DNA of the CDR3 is TGTGCCAGCAGCTCCACCAGCGACCTTGGCTACACCTTC.

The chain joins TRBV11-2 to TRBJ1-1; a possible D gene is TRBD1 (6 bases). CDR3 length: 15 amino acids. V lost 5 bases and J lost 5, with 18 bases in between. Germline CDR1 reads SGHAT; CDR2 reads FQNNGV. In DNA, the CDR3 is TGTGCCAGCAGCCCACCCCCAACAGGGAAGACTGAAGCTTTCTTT. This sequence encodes CASSPPPTGKTEAFF.

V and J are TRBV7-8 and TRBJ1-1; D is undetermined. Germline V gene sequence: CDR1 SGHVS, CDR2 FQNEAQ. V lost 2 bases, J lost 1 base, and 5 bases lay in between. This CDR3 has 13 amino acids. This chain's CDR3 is CASSLTENTEAFF. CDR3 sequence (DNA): TGTGCCAGCAGCTTAACAGAGAACACTGAAGCTTTCTTT.

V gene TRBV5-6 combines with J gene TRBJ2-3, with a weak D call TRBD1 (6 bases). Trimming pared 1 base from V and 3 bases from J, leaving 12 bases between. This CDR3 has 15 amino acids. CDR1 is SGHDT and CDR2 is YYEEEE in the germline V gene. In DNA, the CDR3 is TGTGCCAGCAGCTTGCAGGGGATGGAGACAGATACGCAGTATTTT. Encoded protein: CASSLQGMETDTQYF.

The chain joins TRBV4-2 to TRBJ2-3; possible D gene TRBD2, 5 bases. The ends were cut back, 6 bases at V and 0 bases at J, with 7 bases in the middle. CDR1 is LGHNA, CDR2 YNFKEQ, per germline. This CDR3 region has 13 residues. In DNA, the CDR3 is TGTGCCAGCAGACTAGACAGCACAGATACGCAGTATTTT. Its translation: CASRLDSTDTQYF.

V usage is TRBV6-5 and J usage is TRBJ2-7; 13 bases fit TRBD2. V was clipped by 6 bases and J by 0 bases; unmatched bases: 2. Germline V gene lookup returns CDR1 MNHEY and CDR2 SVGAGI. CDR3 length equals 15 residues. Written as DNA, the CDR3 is TGTGCCAGCAGCCGGACTAGCGGGAGCTCCTACGAGCAGTACTTC. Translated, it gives CASSRTSGSSYEQYF.

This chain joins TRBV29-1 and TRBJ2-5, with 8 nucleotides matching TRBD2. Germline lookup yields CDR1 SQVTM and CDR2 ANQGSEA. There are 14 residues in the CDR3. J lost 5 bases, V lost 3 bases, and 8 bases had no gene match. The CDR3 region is CSVDVSGREETQYF. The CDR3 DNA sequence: TGCAGCGTTGACGTCAGCGGGAGAGAGGAGACCCAGTACTTC. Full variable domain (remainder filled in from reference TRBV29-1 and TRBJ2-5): SAVISQKPSRDICQRGTSLTIQCQVDSQVTMMFWYRQQPGQSLTLIATANQGSEATYESGFVIDKFPISRPNLTFSTLTVSNMSPEDSSIYLCSVDVSGREETQYFGPGTRLLVL.

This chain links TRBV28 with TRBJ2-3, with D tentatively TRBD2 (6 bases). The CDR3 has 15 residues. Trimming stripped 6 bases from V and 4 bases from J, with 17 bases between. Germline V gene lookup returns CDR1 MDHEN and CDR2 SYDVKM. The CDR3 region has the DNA TGTGCCAGCAGAAAACCCCACGGGGGAGCAGATACGCAGTATTTT. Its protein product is CASRKPHGGADTQYF. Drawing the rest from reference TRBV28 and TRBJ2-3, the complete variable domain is DVKVTQSSRYLVKRTGEKVFLECVQDMDHENMFWYRQDPGLGLRLIYFSYDVKMKEKGDIPEGYSVSREKKERFSLILESASTNQTSMYLCASRKPHGGADTQYFGPGTRLTVL.

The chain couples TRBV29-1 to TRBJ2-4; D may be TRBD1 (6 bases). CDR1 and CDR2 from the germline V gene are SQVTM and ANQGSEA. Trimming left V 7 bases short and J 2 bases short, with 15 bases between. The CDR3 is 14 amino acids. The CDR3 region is CSARDTSTKNIQYF. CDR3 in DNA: TGCAGCGCTCGGGACACTAGTACCAAAAACATTCAGTACTTC.

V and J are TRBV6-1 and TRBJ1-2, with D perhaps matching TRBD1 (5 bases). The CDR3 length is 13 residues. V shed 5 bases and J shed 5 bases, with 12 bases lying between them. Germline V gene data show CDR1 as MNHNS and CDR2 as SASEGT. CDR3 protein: CASSFVEGYGYTF. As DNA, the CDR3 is TGTGCCAGCAGTTTTGTGGAGGGGTATGGCTACACCTTC.

The CDR3 DNA reads as TGCGCCAGCAGCCAAGCGGGGGGCACAGATACGCAGTATTTT. Its translation: CASSQAGGTDTQYF. The rearrangement joins TRBV4-1 to TRBJ2-3, with TRBD2 as a possible D gene (6 bases). CDR3 size: 14 residues. CDR1 and CDR2 (germline): MGHRA, YSYEKL. V was pared by 1 base and J by 1 base, with 6 bases between.

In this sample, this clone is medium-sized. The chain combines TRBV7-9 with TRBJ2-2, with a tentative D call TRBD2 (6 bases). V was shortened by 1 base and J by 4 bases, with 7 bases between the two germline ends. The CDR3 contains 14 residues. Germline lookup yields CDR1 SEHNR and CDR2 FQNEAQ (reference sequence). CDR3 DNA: TGTGCCAGCAGCTTAGACGGGGGCACCGGGGAGCTGTTTTTT. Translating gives CASSLDGGTGELFF.

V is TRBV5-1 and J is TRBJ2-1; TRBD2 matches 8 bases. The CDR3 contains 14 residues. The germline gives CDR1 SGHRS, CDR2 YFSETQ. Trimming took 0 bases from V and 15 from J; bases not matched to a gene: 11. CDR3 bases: TGCGCCAGCAGCTTGGTTGGTAGCGGGAAAGGTCTGTTCTTC. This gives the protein CASSLVGSGKGLFF.

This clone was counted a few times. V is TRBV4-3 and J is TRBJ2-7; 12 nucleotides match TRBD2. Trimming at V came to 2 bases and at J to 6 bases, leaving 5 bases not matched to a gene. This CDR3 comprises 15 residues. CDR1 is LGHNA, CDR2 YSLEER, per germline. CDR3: CASSQLAGGRSEQYF. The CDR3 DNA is TGCGCCAGCAGCCAACTAGCGGGAGGGCGGTCCGAGCAGTACTTC.

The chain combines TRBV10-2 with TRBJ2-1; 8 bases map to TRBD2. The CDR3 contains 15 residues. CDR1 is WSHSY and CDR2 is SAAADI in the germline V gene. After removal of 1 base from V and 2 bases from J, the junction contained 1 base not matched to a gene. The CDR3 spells CASSEWGLAYNEQFF. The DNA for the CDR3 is TGCGCCAGCAGTGAGTGGGGACTAGCCTACAATGAGCAGTTCTTC.

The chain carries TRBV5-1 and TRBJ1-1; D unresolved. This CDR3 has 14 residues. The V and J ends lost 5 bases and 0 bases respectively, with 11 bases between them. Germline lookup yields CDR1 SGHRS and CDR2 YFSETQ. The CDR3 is CASRLEFMNTEAFF. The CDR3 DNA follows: TGCGCCAGCAGACTAGAGTTCATGAACACTGAAGCTTTCTTT.

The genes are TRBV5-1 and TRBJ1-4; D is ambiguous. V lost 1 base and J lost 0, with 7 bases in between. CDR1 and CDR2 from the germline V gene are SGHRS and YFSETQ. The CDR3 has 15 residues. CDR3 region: CASSLTDATNEKLFF. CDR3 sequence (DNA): TGCGCCAGCAGCTTGACAGATGCAACTAATGAAAAACTGTTTTTT.

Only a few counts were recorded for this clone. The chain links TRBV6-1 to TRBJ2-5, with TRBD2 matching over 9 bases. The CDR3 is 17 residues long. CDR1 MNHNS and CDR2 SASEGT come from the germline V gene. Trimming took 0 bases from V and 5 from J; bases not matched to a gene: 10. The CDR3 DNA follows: TGTGCCAGCAGTGAAGCGGATAGCGGGAGTCCCCGGGAGACCCAGTACTTC. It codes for CASSEADSGSPRETQYF.

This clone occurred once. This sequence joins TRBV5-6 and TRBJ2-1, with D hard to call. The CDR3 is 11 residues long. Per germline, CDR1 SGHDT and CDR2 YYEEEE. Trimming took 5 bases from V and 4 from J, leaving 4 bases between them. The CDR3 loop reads CASRYYNEQFF. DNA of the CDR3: TGTGCCAGCAGGTATTACAATGAGCAGTTCTTC.